This T cell receptor beta chain was profiled in a study of siplizumab effects on memory and regulatory T cells. Around 100,000 TCR templates underwent assay in each sample. Libraries were prepared by immunoSEQ multiplex PCR; TCRdb keeps only in-frame clonotypes and omits some of them. The sample has 95,000 to 100,000 clones; about 93% are singletons. Study results and limitations: No more than a minor fraction of alloreactive clones could be traced back to unstimulated subsets. Naive T cells looked more diverse than memory cells and looked like major alloresponse contributors. Assignment of a naive or memory phenotype failed for roughly 80-96% of the proliferating CD4+ or CD8+ clones.

As regards this clone: Antigen unknown.

This TCR derives from a human donor in good health. Source material: non-Treg CD4+ T cells sorted from blood.

This CDR3 reads CASSYPPGQGAYEQYF. The DNA for the CDR3 is TGTGCCAGCAGCTACCCCCCGGGACAGGGGGCCTACGAGCAGTACTTC. V gene TRBV5-4 combines with J gene TRBJ2-7, with TRBD1 matching over 11 bases. CDR3 length equals 16 residues. The V gene end was trimmed by 3 bases and the J gene end by 2 bases; junction bases not matched to a gene: 7. Germline CDR1 and CDR2: SGHNT and YYREEE (reference sequence).